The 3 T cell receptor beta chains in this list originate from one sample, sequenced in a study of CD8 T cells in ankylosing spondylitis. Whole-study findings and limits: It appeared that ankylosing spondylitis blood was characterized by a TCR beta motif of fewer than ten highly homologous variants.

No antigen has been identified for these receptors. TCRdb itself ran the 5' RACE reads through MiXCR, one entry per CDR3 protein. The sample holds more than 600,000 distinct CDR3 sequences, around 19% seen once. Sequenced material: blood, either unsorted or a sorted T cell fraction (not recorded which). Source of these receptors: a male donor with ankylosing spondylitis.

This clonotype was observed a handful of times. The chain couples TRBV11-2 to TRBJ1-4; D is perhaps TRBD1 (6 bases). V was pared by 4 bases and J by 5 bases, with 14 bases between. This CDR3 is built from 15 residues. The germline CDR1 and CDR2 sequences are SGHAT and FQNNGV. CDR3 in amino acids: CASSSPRTANEKLFF. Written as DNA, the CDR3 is TGTGCCAGCAGCTCCCCCAGGACAGCGAATGAAAAACTGTTTTTT.

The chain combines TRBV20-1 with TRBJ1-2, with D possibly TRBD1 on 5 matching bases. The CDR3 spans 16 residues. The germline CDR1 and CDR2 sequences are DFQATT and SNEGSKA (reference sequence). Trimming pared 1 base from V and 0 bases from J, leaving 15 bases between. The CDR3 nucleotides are TGCAGTGCTAGAGGGGGACGGGGGGAAGCTAACTATGGCTACACCTTC. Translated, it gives CSARGGRGEANYGYTF.

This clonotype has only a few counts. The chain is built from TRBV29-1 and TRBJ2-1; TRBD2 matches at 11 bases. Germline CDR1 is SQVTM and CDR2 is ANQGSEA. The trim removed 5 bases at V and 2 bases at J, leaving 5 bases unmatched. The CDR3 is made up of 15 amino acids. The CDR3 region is CSVLAGGPTYNEQFF. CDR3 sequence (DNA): TGCAGCGTTCTAGCGGGAGGCCCCACCTACAATGAGCAGTTCTTC.